These 30 T cell receptor beta chains were all obtained from the same sample, sequenced in a study of blood T cell repertoires in COVID-19. The repertoire was sequenced with immunoSEQ multiplex PCR; TCRdb's copy has only in-frame clones and lacks some. The sample has approximately 96,000 clones; about 95% are singletons. Sequencing was carried out using peripheral blood. The receptors here all came from a human donor with active COVID-19. The donor label of this sample is uncertain.

The table lists this clone with a few counts. V and J are TRBV6-6 and TRBJ1-5; D remains unclear. Germline loops: CDR1 MNHNY, CDR2 SVGAGI (reference sequence). Between the trimmed V and J ends, which lost 4 bases and 4 bases, there was a span of 5 bases. The CDR3 is 12 amino acids. The CDR3 DNA sequence: TGTGCCAGCAGTTCTATAAATCAGCCCCAGCATTTT. Translating it yields CASSSINQPQHF.

The rearrangement links TRBV2 to TRBJ2-2, with TRBD1 identical over 10 bases. The CDR3 length is 15 residues. Germline V gene lookup returns CDR1 SNHLY and CDR2 FYNNEI. After removal of 4 bases from V and 6 bases from J, the junction contained 5 bases not matched to a gene. CDR3 nucleotides: TGTGCCAGCAGTGTCGGACAGGGGGTAGCCGGGGAGCTGTTTTTT. It codes for CASSVGQGVAGELFF.

V gene TRBV27 combines with J gene TRBJ2-1, with 8 bases identical to TRBD1. V dropped 2 bases and J dropped 3; count of bases not matched to a gene: 9. The CDR3 runs 17 residues. Germline CDR1 MNHEY, CDR2 SMNVEV (reference sequence). The CDR3 DNA is TGTGCCAGCAGTTTACCTACCGACAGGGGCGACTACAATGAGCAGTTCTTC. Its translation is CASSLPTDRGDYNEQFF.

This rearrangement joins TRBV21-1 to TRBJ2-5; the table's D call, TRBD2, has no DNA check behind it. TRBV21-1 is tagged as a pseudogene. The CDR3 is 18 residues long. The CDR3 loop reads CASSNRTSGSRVQETQYF. In DNA form, the CDR3 reads TGTGCCAGCAGCAACCGGACTAGCGGGAGCCGGGTCCAAGAGACCCAGTACTTC.

This chain uses TRBV29-1 with TRBJ1-1; no firm D call. Germline V lookup: CDR1 SQVTM, CDR2 ANQGSEA. This CDR3 has 14 residues. V was trimmed by 2 bases and J by 1 base, leaving 11 bases between them. The DNA of the CDR3 is TGCAGCGTTGAATATGAACAGAGGAACACTGAAGCTTTCTTT. Amino acids: CSVEYEQRNTEAFF.

The chain uses TRBV12-3 or TRBV12-4 and TRBJ2-7; perhaps TRBD2 as D (5 bases). Trimming left V 3 bases short and J 3 bases short, with 9 bases between. The CDR3 has 13 residues. CDR3 coding DNA: TGTGCCAGCAGTTTGAGCGGTTACTACGAGCAGTACTTC. It translates to CASSLSGYYEQYF.

About this clone: The identical CDR3 is also encoded by other nucleotide sequences in the sample. The J gene is TRBJ2-1, the V gene TRBV3-1 (or the pseudogene TRBV3-2); TRBD2 might be the D (5 bases). The germline V gene encodes CDR1 LGHDT and CDR2 YNNKEL (reference sequence). The CDR3 is 16 amino acids. The germline V and J ends were trimmed by 1 base and 0 bases, with 10 bases remaining between them. CDR3: CASSQGAGGSYNEQFF. Here the CDR3 DNA reads TGTGCCAGCAGCCAAGGGGCCGGAGGCTCCTACAATGAGCAGTTCTTC.

V and J are TRBV4-1 and TRBJ2-5; TRBD2 matches 14 bases. The V gene's germline CDR1 is MGHRA and CDR2 YSYEKL. The V and J ends lost 2 bases and 5 bases, in that order; junction bases with no gene match: 10. The CDR3 spans 18 residues. In DNA, the CDR3 is TGCGCCAGCAGCCAACCCGGGACTAGCGGGGGAATAATGGAGACCCAGTACTTC. Protein: CASSQPGTSGGIMETQYF.

The rearrangement uses TRBV5-1 and TRBJ2-6; TRBD1 aligns across 9 bases. The V gene end was trimmed by 2 bases and the J gene end by 18 bases; junction bases not matched to a gene: 12. CDR1 and CDR2 from the germline V gene are SGHRS and YFSETQ. The CDR3 contains 14 residues. The DNA for the CDR3 is TGCGCCAGCAGCTTTACCGGGACAGGGAGGGAAGGGACTTTC. Amino acids: CASSFTGTGREGTF.

The rearrangement links TRBV18 to TRBJ2-3; 9 bases match TRBD1. Trimming at V came to 3 bases and at J to 4 bases, leaving 5 bases not matched to a gene. The V gene's germline CDR1 is KGHSH and CDR2 LQKENI. CDR3 length: 15 amino acids. CDR3 bases: TGTGCCAGCTCACCTGGGACAGGGATCGCAGATACGCAGTATTTT. It is translated as CASSPGTGIADTQYF.

This clone was seen just once. The chain uses TRBV7-9 and TRBJ2-3, with D perhaps TRBD2 (6 bases). Deletions cut 7 bases from V and 6 bases from J, with 11 bases between. This CDR3 has 12 residues. The germline gives CDR1 SEHNR, CDR2 FQNEAQ (reference sequence). CDR3 DNA sequence: TGTGCCAGCACCCGGGAGATGGATACGCAGTATTTT. It is translated as CASTREMDTQYF.

The chain uses TRBV11-2 and TRBJ2-3; 7 bases match TRBD2. With 3 bases clipped from V and 5 bases from J, the junction kept 17 bases outside the gene matches. CDR3 length: 18 residues. Germline V gene sequence: CDR1 SGHAT, CDR2 FQNNGV. CDR3 nucleotide sequence: TGTGCCAGCAGCTTCCCTCTGTCGTCAGGACTAGAAGGAGATACGCAGTATTTT. Its translation is CASSFPLSSGLEGDTQYF.

The chain has TRBV4-1 and TRBJ2-1; 8 bases line up with TRBD1. V lost 7 bases, J lost 7 bases, and 6 bases stayed unmatched. The CDR3 is 13 amino acids. CDR1 is MGHRA, CDR2 YSYEKL, per germline. The CDR3 bases are TGCGCCAGCACCTTACAGGGGGTAAATGAGCAGTTCTTC. Its protein is CASTLQGVNEQFF.

The chain links TRBV29-1 to TRBJ2-2; D gene unclear. Trimming removed 4 bases at V and 0 bases at J, with 9 bases between. Germline lookup yields CDR1 SQVTM and CDR2 ANQGSEA. This CDR3 contains 14 residues. CDR3 loop: CSVVLPPNTGELFF. CDR3 coding DNA: TGCAGCGTTGTCCTACCGCCGAACACCGGGGAGCTGTTTTTT.

Comments on this clone: Other DNA sequences in this sample translate to the same CDR3. The chain links TRBV7-8 to TRBJ2-7; TRBD1 aligns across 12 bases. The CDR3 is 15 residues long. CDR1 and CDR2 from the germline V gene are SGHVS and FQNEAQ. Losses at the gene ends were 3 bases for V and 2 bases for J; bases not matched to a gene: 2. For the CDR3, the DNA is TGTGCCAGCAGCTTGGGACAGGGGGCCACCTACGAGCAGTACTTC. Protein product: CASSLGQGATYEQYF.

The CDR3 DNA reads TGTGCCAGCAGTTTTCGGTCCTACGAGCAGTACTTC. This gives the protein CASSFRSYEQYF. The genes are TRBV28 and TRBJ2-7; D call uncertain. V was pared by 3 bases and J by 1 base, with 4 bases between. From germline, CDR1 is MDHEN and CDR2 SYDVKM. The CDR3 is 12 residues long.

V is TRBV6-2 or TRBV6-3 and J is TRBJ2-7, with D possibly TRBD2 on 6 matching bases. Germline V gene data show CDR1 as MNHEY and CDR2 as SVGEGT. There are 13 residues in the CDR3. V was cut by 4 bases and J by 2 bases, with 9 bases left in between. Here the CDR3 reads CASSFSGTYEQYF. The CDR3 DNA reads as TGTGCCAGCAGTTTTAGCGGAACCTACGAGCAGTACTTC.

In this sample, this clone turned up a few times. The rearrangement links TRBV11-3 to TRBJ1-2; D possibly corresponds to TRBD1 (6 bases). Trimming took off 1 base at V and 2 bases at J, with 11 bases between the two ends. Germline CDR1 is SGHNT and CDR2 is YENEEA. The CDR3 covers 15 residues. As DNA, the CDR3 is TGTGCCAGCAGCTTAGGGGACAAGGCCAACTATGGCTACACCTTC. The encoded protein is CASSLGDKANYGYTF.

This sequence joins TRBV24-1 and TRBJ2-6; D remains unclear. With 5 bases removed from V and 2 bases from J, the gap between germline ends came to 15 bases. Germline CDR1 is KGHDR and CDR2 is SFDVKD. There are 17 residues in the CDR3. The CDR3 DNA follows: TGTGCCACCAGTGGCTCCCCTTATGGGCCTGGGGCCAACGTCCTGACTTTC. This translates into CATSGSPYGPGANVLTF.

This rearrangement joins TRBV4-1 to TRBJ2-2; D possibly corresponds to TRBD1 (5 bases). Trimming removed 0 bases at V and 6 bases at J, with 14 bases between. CDR1 is MGHRA, CDR2 YSYEKL, per germline. The CDR3 extends over 16 amino acids. CDR3: CASSQDLTGYAGELFF. In nucleotides, the CDR3 is TGCGCCAGCAGCCAAGATTTAACAGGATACGCCGGGGAGCTGTTTTTT.

This clone was observed a few times. This chain connects TRBV3-1 (or the pseudogene TRBV3-2) to TRBJ2-1; D gene uncertain. V was pared by 1 base and J by 9 bases, with 13 bases between. CDR1 and CDR2 (germline): LGHDT, YNNKEL (reference sequence). The CDR3 is 14 amino acids. The CDR3 coding sequence is TGTGCCAGCAGCCAAGGTTCAGAACAGAGTGAGCAGTTCTTC. Translating gives CASSQGSEQSEQFF.

This sequence joins TRBV27 and TRBJ2-1, with D hard to call. V was pared by 8 bases and J by 0 bases, with 8 bases between. Germline assignment: CDR1 MNHEY and CDR2 SMNVEV (reference sequence). The CDR3 totals 13 residues. CDR3 bases: TGTGCCAGCCGAGCAGGCTCCTACAATGAGCAGTTCTTC. It translates to CASRAGSYNEQFF.

This rearrangement joins TRBV7-8 to TRBJ2-1; 8 bases match TRBD1. The germline V gene has CDR1 SGHVS and CDR2 FQNEAQ. With 4 bases clipped from V and 4 bases from J, the junction kept 3 bases outside the gene matches. The CDR3 length is 14 residues. CDR3 loop: CASSYRDRYNEQFF. The DNA of the CDR3 is TGTGCCAGCAGCTACCGGGACAGGTACAATGAGCAGTTCTTC.

This chain connects TRBV20-1 to TRBJ2-5, with D possibly TRBD1 on 5 matching bases. The V end was cut by 7 bases, the J end by 5 bases, with 11 bases between. CDR1 is DFQATT, CDR2 SNEGSKA, per germline (reference sequence). This CDR3 is built from 11 residues. CDR3 region: CSGSKGETQYF. The CDR3 coding sequence is TGCAGTGGAAGTAAGGGGGAGACCCAGTACTTC.

The rearrangement joins TRBV2 to TRBJ1-2, with 7 bases aligning to TRBD1. CDR1 is SNHLY, CDR2 FYNNEI, per germline. V gave up 3 bases and J gave up 7 bases; unmatched junction bases: 8. CDR3 length: 14 residues. The CDR3 protein is CASSEVKGASGYTF. The CDR3 nucleotides are TGTGCCAGCAGTGAGGTGAAGGGGGCGTCTGGCTACACCTTC.

The gene calls are TRBV5-4 and TRBJ2-1; TRBD2 agrees at 9 bases. V trimming: 4 bases; J trimming: 8 bases; junction bases outside the gene matches: 10. The CDR3 spans 15 residues. CDR1 and CDR2 (germline): SGHNT, YYREEE (reference sequence). Written as DNA, the CDR3 is TGTGCCAGCAGCGCGCCGGGACTAGCAGTCTATGAGCAGTTCTTC. Its translation is CASSAPGLAVYEQFF.

This chain connects TRBV20-1 to TRBJ2-7; 9 nucleotides match TRBD2. V lost 3 bases to trimming and J lost 4 bases; unmatched junction nucleotides: 19. CDR1 and CDR2 (germline): DFQATT, SNEGSKA (reference sequence). The CDR3 spans 18 residues. The CDR3 loop reads CSASAPMFSAREGYEQYF. In DNA, the CDR3 is TGCAGTGCTAGTGCCCCCATGTTCTCGGCGCGGGAGGGATACGAGCAGTACTTC.

The chain joins TRBV14 to TRBJ1-5; no reliable D call. The V and J ends lost 7 bases and 9 bases respectively, with 16 bases between them. This CDR3 spans 13 amino acids. Germline V gene sequence: CDR1 SGHDN, CDR2 FVKESK. In DNA, the CDR3 is TGTGCCAGCACCCTTGTTGTTCTTTGGCCCCAGCATTTT. Encoded protein: CASTLVVLWPQHF.

The rearrangement links TRBV9 to TRBJ1-3; D ambiguous. V lost 0 bases to trimming and J lost 0 bases, with 7 bases between them. The CDR3 contains 15 residues. Germline CDR1 reads SGDLS; CDR2 reads YYNGEE. CDR3 sequence reads: CASSVGEISGNTIYF. Here the CDR3 DNA reads TGTGCCAGCAGCGTAGGAGAGATCTCTGGAAACACCATATATTTT.

The CDR3 coding sequence is TGTGCCAGCAGCTTAGGACTAGCGGGAGGTGAGACCCAGTACTTC. It specifies CASSLGLAGGETQYF. V and J are TRBV7-8 and TRBJ2-5; 13 bases line up with TRBD2. Germline V gene lookup returns CDR1 SGHVS and CDR2 FQNEAQ. J gave up 5 bases and V 1 base, and 1 base lay outside the gene matches. This CDR3 contains 15 residues.